These 30 T cell receptor beta chains came from one sample sequenced in a study of cytomegalovirus exposure and HLA in healthy donors. The table came from immunoSEQ multiplex PCR; TCRdb's copy has only in-frame clones and leaves some out. The profile shows under 65,000 clones, 85% to 95% of them singletons. The sequencing sample was made of PBMCs. These receptor sequences come from a young woman in good health and CMV-seropositive.

V and J are TRBV18 and TRBJ1-1, with 7 bases matching TRBD1. This CDR3 has 15 residues. Germline assignment: CDR1 KGHSH and CDR2 LQKENI. Trimming took 3 bases from V and 7 from J; bases not matched to a gene: 11. CDR3 nucleotide sequence: TGTGCCAGCTCACCCCAAGGACAGGTTTCACTTGAAGCTTTCTTT. It translates to CASSPQGQVSLEAFF.

This sequence joins TRBV7-2 and TRBJ2-1; tentatively, D is TRBD1 (5 bases). The V end lost 1 base, the J end lost 12 bases, and 7 bases lay between the germline ends. The CDR3 totals 11 residues. The germline gives CDR1 SGHTA, CDR2 FQGNSA. CDR3 protein: CASSLVGPQFF. CDR3 DNA: TGTGCCAGCAGCTTAGTGGGGCCGCAGTTCTTC.

The chain joins TRBV7-9 to TRBJ1-2; D is undetermined. Germline loops: CDR1 SEHNR, CDR2 FQNEAQ (reference sequence). Trimming took off 6 bases at V and 2 bases at J, with 16 bases between the two ends. The CDR3 runs to 15 residues. CDR3 sequence reads: CASRFAGSPNYGYTF. In DNA form, the CDR3 reads TGTGCCAGCAGGTTCGCCGGGTCCCCAAACTATGGCTACACCTTC.

This clone was detected once. The V call is TRBV4-1, the J call TRBJ1-2, with D perhaps TRBD1 (5 bases). The V gene lost 9 bases and the J gene lost 9 bases, with 23 bases spanning the gap. Germline V lookup: CDR1 MGHRA, CDR2 YSYEKL. The CDR3 has 14 amino acids. The CDR3 sequence: CASRRGRGQLSYTF. CDR3 sequence (DNA): TGCGCCAGTAGGCGGGGACGCGGGCAGCTTAGCTACACCTTC.

The V call is TRBV7-9, the J call TRBJ2-2; possibly TRBD2 for D (6 bases). The germline V gene has CDR1 SEHNR and CDR2 FQNEAQ (reference sequence). CDR3 length equals 15 residues. V was trimmed by 7 bases and J by 4 bases, leaving 16 bases between them. The CDR3 loop reads CASKGSGAGTGELFF. The CDR3 nucleotides read TGTGCCAGCAAAGGGTCGGGAGCGGGCACCGGGGAGCTGTTTTTT.

The CDR3 DNA sequence: TGTGCCAGCAGTGAAGCGGGAAGGGGGCCCAAAAACATTCAGTACTTC. Protein product: CASSEAGRGPKNIQYF. V usage is TRBV6-1 and J usage is TRBJ2-4; 7 bases line up with TRBD1. Germline assignment: CDR1 MNHNS and CDR2 SASEGT. This CDR3 comprises 16 residues. J lost 2 bases, V lost 0 bases, and 4 bases had no gene match.

The rearrangement links TRBV11-1 to TRBJ2-3; 9 bases are shared with TRBD1. In germline, CDR1 is SGHAT, CDR2 FQDESV (reference sequence). V shed 3 bases, J shed 3 bases, and the junction held 10 bases outside the gene matches. The CDR3 covers 17 residues. The CDR3 region is CASSFNIIGTGTDTQYF. DNA of the CDR3: TGTGCCAGCAGCTTCAACATAATTGGGACAGGGACAGATACGCAGTATTTT. The whole variable domain, filled in from reference TRBV11-1 and TRBJ2-3, reads EAEVAQSPRYKITEKSQAVAFWCDPISGHATLYWYRQILGQGPELLVQFQDESVVDDSQLPKDRFSAERLKGVDSTLKIQPAELGDSAMYLCASSFNIIGTGTDTQYFGPGTRLTVL.

This clone was counted a single time. The rearrangement joins TRBV27 to TRBJ2-7; 12 bases fit TRBD2. CDR1 is MNHEY and CDR2 is SMNVEV in the germline V gene (reference sequence). The CDR3 extends over 16 amino acids. Trimming removed 3 bases from V and 7 bases from J; junction bases left unmatched: 10. The DNA for the CDR3 is TGTGCCAGCAGTTTGATCCTAGCGGGAGGGCCGGGGGAGCAGTACTTC. Amino acids: CASSLILAGGPGEQYF.

This chain joins TRBV5-1 and TRBJ2-7, with 8 bases fitting TRBD2. The CDR3 sequence is 14 residues long. V gave up 0 bases and J gave up 5 bases; unmatched junction bases: 4. Germline assignment: CDR1 SGHRS and CDR2 YFSETQ. The CDR3 DNA follows: TGCGCCAGCAGCTTGGAGCTAGCGGGCAACGAGCAGTACTTC. Protein: CASSLELAGNEQYF.

The rearrangement links TRBV9 to TRBJ1-2; possible D gene TRBD1, 6 bases. The V gene's germline CDR1 is SGDLS and CDR2 YYNGEE. The CDR3 totals 15 residues. Trimming removed 4 bases at V and 0 bases at J, with 13 bases between. For the CDR3, the DNA is TGTGCCAGCAGCCCAAGGACAGCAACTAACTATGGCTACACCTTC. Its protein product is CASSPRTATNYGYTF.

The rearrangement joins TRBV7-9 to TRBJ2-7; 8 bases are shared with TRBD2. Trimming removed 5 bases from V and 6 bases from J; junction bases left unmatched: 6. Per the germline V gene, CDR1 is SEHNR and CDR2 is FQNEAQ (reference sequence). The CDR3 covers 13 residues. The CDR3 sequence: CASSPPAGAEQYF. The CDR3 DNA sequence: TGTGCCAGCAGCCCCCCAGCGGGGGCCGAGCAGTACTTC.

J is TRBJ1-3 and V is TRBV13; 9 nucleotides align to TRBD1. The J segment lost 0 bases and the V segment lost 5 bases, leaving 5 bases of the junction unmatched. The CDR3 is 16 amino acids. The germline gives CDR1 PRHDT, CDR2 FYEKMQ (reference sequence). The CDR3 loop reads CASSPRTGVSGNTIYF. The CDR3 DNA is TGTGCCAGCAGCCCACGGACAGGGGTCTCTGGAAACACCATATATTTT. The variable domain in full, with the rest retrieved from reference TRBV13 and TRBJ1-3, is AAGVIQSPRHLIKEKRETATLKCYPIPRHDTVYWYQQGPGQDPQFLISFYEKMQSDKGSIPDRFSAQQFSDYHSELNMSSLELGDSALYFCASSPRTGVSGNTIYFGEGSWLTVV.

This clone was counted a single time. V is TRBV28 and J is TRBJ2-1; no clear D. Germline lookup yields CDR1 MDHEN and CDR2 SYDVKM. V was trimmed by 1 base and J by 1 base, leaving 5 bases between them. This CDR3 has 14 residues. DNA of the CDR3: TGTGCCAGCAGTTTATCAGGTTCCTACAATGAGCAGTTCTTC. It specifies CASSLSGSYNEQFF.

The rearrangement uses TRBV5-1 and TRBJ2-7; 9 positions agree with TRBD1. CDR1 and CDR2 from the germline V gene are SGHRS and YFSETQ. The CDR3 has 14 amino acids. Losses at the gene ends were 4 bases for V and 4 bases for J; bases not matched to a gene: 6. As DNA, the CDR3 is TGCGCCAGCAGCGTCGACAGGGGGGCTTACGAGCAGTACTTC. It translates to CASSVDRGAYEQYF.

The chain is built from TRBV28 and TRBJ2-3; D perhaps matches TRBD2 (5 bases). Germline lookup yields CDR1 MDHEN and CDR2 SYDVKM. V lost 5 bases to trimming and J lost 4 bases, with 16 bases between them. The CDR3 extends over 15 amino acids. The CDR3 spells CASSVQGGLPDTQYF. The CDR3 region has the DNA TGTGCCAGCAGTGTTCAAGGAGGTTTACCAGATACGCAGTATTTT.

The rearrangement uses TRBV6-1 and TRBJ2-6; D possibly corresponds to TRBD1 (5 bases). There are 15 residues in the CDR3. Germline CDR1 MNHNS, CDR2 SASEGT. Trimming removed 2 bases at V and 2 bases at J, with 7 bases between. The CDR3 DNA reads TGTGCCAGCAGTGAAAGCAGGGCTGGGGCCAACGTCCTGACTTTC. Amino acid sequence: CASSESRAGANVLTF.

This clone has more than one count but fewer than ten. The V gene is TRBV5-4, the J gene TRBJ1-2, with D possibly matching TRBD1 (6 bases). The CDR3 covers 12 residues. Germline V CDR1 and CDR2: SGHNT, YYREEE (reference sequence). Trimming removed 5 bases from V and 8 bases from J, with 13 bases in between. CDR3 sequence (DNA): TGTGCCAGCAGTCAACAGGGCCCCGGCTACACCTTC. Residues: CASSQQGPGYTF.

J is TRBJ2-3 and V is TRBV7-3; D possibly corresponds to TRBD2 (5 bases). Deletions cut 0 bases from V and 2 bases from J, with 9 bases between. Germline-derived CDR1 and CDR2 are SGHTA and FQGTGA. This CDR3 has 15 residues. This CDR3 reads CASSLTSDITDTQYF. The CDR3 DNA reads TGTGCCAGCAGCTTAACTAGCGACATCACAGATACGCAGTATTTT. The whole variable domain, filled in from reference TRBV7-3 and TRBJ2-3, reads GAGVSQTPSNKVTEKGKYVELRCDPISGHTALYWYRQSLGQGPEFLIYFQGTGAADDSGLPNDRFFAVRPEGSVSTLKIQRTERGDSAVYLCASSLTSDITDTQYFGPGTRLTVL.

This clone came up a few times. The J gene is TRBJ1-2, the V gene TRBV19; 7 nucleotides match TRBD1. CDR1 is LNHDA, CDR2 SQIVND, per germline (reference sequence). Trimming took 6 bases from V and 8 from J; bases not matched to a gene: 9. The CDR3 contains 13 residues. CDR3: CASSPGQRGGYTF. The CDR3 DNA reads TGTGCCAGTAGCCCGGGACAGAGGGGCGGCTACACCTTC.

This clone was observed a single time. The chain carries TRBV5-1 and TRBJ2-3; TRBD1 matches 10 bases. CDR1 is SGHRS and CDR2 is YFSETQ in the germline V gene. This CDR3 region has 17 residues. Trimming removed 2 bases from V and 0 bases from J; junction bases left unmatched: 6. CDR3 in DNA: TGCGCCAGCAGCTTACGGAGGGGACAGGGGAGCACAGATACGCAGTATTTT. Its protein is CASSLRRGQGSTDTQYF.

The J gene is TRBJ2-2, the V gene TRBV5-6, with D unresolved. V lost 6 bases and J lost 5, with 11 bases in between. The germline V gene encodes CDR1 SGHDT and CDR2 YYEEEE. CDR3 length: 13 amino acids. CDR3 bases: TGTGCCAGCACCACAGTTACTACCGGGGAGCTGTTTTTT. As protein: CASTTVTTGELFF.

The V call is TRBV30, the J call TRBJ2-1; D is perhaps TRBD2 (6 bases). Germline-derived CDR1 and CDR2 are GTSNPN and SVGIG (reference sequence). Trimming took off 2 bases at V and 6 bases at J, with 14 bases between the two ends. This CDR3 spans 14 amino acids. The DNA of the CDR3 is TGTGCCTGGAGTAGGGAGGCAGCGGGCAATGAGCAGTTCTTC. Its translation is CAWSREAAGNEQFF.

CDR3 sequence reads: CASSLFPETVYEQYF. In DNA form, the CDR3 reads TGTGCCAGCAGTTTGTTCCCCGAGACTGTCTACGAGCAGTACTTC. The gene calls are TRBV27 and TRBJ2-7; no definite D call. This CDR3 is built from 15 residues. Between the trimmed V and J ends, which lost 3 bases and 3 bases, there was a span of 15 bases. The germline V gene encodes CDR1 MNHEY and CDR2 SMNVEV (reference sequence).

The rearrangement uses TRBV4-2 and TRBJ2-1, with TRBD1 matching 11 bases. This CDR3 region has 17 residues. V trimming: 0 bases; J trimming: 7 bases; junction bases outside the gene matches: 8. The V gene's germline CDR1 is LGHNA and CDR2 YNFKEQ. In DNA form, the CDR3 reads TGTGCCAGCAGCCAAGAAGGGGGGACAGGGGGTAGGAATGAGCAGTTCTTC. Amino acid sequence: CASSQEGGTGGRNEQFF.

The chain links TRBV18 to TRBJ2-7; tentatively, D is TRBD2 (5 bases). This CDR3 region has 13 residues. V lost 2 bases and J 5 bases, leaving 10 bases between the germline ends. The V gene's germline CDR1 is KGHSH and CDR2 LQKENI. The CDR3 reads CASSPNSGNEQYF. The CDR3 region has the DNA TGTGCCAGCTCACCAAACAGCGGCAACGAGCAGTACTTC.

This chain connects TRBV29-1 to TRBJ1-2; the D is unclear. The V end was cut by 4 bases, the J end by 7 bases, with 7 bases between. This CDR3 is built from 10 residues. The germline CDR1 and CDR2 sequences are SQVTM and ANQGSEA. DNA of the CDR3: TGCAGCGTTGGAGAGCGTGGCTACACCTTC. Amino acids: CSVGERGYTF. Full variable domain (missing parts from reference TRBV29-1 and TRBJ1-2): SAVISQKPSRDICQRGTSLTIQCQVDSQVTMMFWYRQQPGQSLTLIATANQGSEATYESGFVIDKFPISRPNLTFSTLTVSNMSPEDSSIYLCSVGERGYTFGSGTRLTVV.

This CDR3 is CASTPGQINTEAFF. The CDR3 DNA reads as TGTGCCAGCACCCCGGGACAGATTAACACTGAAGCTTTCTTT. J is TRBJ1-1 and V is TRBV27; 7 bases are shared with TRBD1. The CDR3 consists of 14 residues. V dropped 7 bases and J dropped 2; count of bases not matched to a gene: 7. From germline, CDR1 is MNHEY and CDR2 SMNVEV (reference sequence).

CDR3 bases: TGCAGCGTTTTTAGAGGGCAGAAATCGAACACTGAAGCTTTCTTT. Its translation: CSVFRGQKSNTEAFF. V is TRBV29-1 and J is TRBJ1-1, with unresolved D. The ends were cut back, 5 bases at V and 1 base at J, with 17 bases in the middle. Germline-derived CDR1 and CDR2 are SQVTM and ANQGSEA. CDR3 size: 15 residues.

Comment on this clone: The junction does not match germline at one end; this may be a read error. The identical CDR3 is also encoded by other nucleotide sequences in the sample. CDR3 DNA: TGTGCCAGCAGTTTAACAGGGGACACTGAAGCTTTCTTT. Its translation is CASSLTGDTEAFF. V is TRBV7-3 and J is TRBJ1-1, with TRBD1 matching 7 bases. Looked up from germline, CDR1 is SGHTA and CDR2 is FQGTGA. CDR3 length: 13 amino acids.

The chain carries TRBV4-1 and TRBJ2-1; D gene uncertain. V was shortened by 0 bases and J by 6 bases, with 12 bases between the two germline ends. The CDR3 sequence is 15 residues long. Germline V gene data show CDR1 as MGHRA and CDR2 as YSYEKL. CDR3 bases: TGCGCCAGCAGCCAAGACCGTGGTACGGGCAATGAGCAGTTCTTC. It yields the protein CASSQDRGTGNEQFF.